A few counts support the clone carrying this TCR beta chain. Its antigen is not known. Template-switching 5'RACE yielded the TCR cDNA; a universal primer site and UMIs were added in the process. TCRdb called the 5' RACE reads again in MiXCR, with one record for every CDR3 protein. The table has hundreds of thousands of distinct CDR3 sequences, over 9% seen once. These data originate in a study of T cells after yellow fever vaccination. Notes on the study in general: CD4 and CD8 compartments shared a small share of clonotypes, likely from convergent recombination.

Trimming took 8 bases from V and 4 from J, leaving 8 bases between them. This CDR3 comprises 12 residues. The sequencing here drew on PBMCs, taken on the day of the yellow fever booster vaccination. This rearrangement joins TRBV12-3 or TRBV12-4 to TRBJ2-2, with D unresolved. This clonotype was obtained from a man aged 25-45 years who received the YFV17D yellow fever vaccine. Here the CDR3 DNA reads TGTGCCAGCCAGAGGCCCACCGGGGAGCTGTTTTTT. It yields the protein CASQRPTGELFF.